This T cell receptor beta chain was recorded in a study of cytomegalovirus exposure and HLA in healthy donors. Regarding this clone: Its antigen is not known.

PCR used 60 Vbeta primers and 13 Jbeta primers. This table comes from immunoSEQ multiplex PCR, and its TCRdb copy is limited to in-frame clones, with some not included. The data hold roughly 83,000 clones, with 70% to 75% observed a single time. Germline lookup yields CDR1 SNHLY and CDR2 FYNNEI. The CDR3 has 15 residues. The V segment lost 6 bases and the J segment 5 bases; nucleotides outside the gene matches: 8. Study-wide points: A later analysis linked a missense variant in DCLRE1C to the trimming of TCR beta V and J genes. Productive rates of about 90% or about 30% were seen for most TCR beta V segments in an earlier analysis.

This clonotype originated in a man in his fifties or sixties in good health and CMV-seronegative. Specimen: PBMCs. This chain uses TRBV2 with TRBJ2-5; 11 bases are a match to TRBD2. The CDR3, as DNA: TGTGCCAGCAGGGATAGCGGGGGGGCCCAGGAGACCCAGTACTTC. It is translated as CASRDSGGAQETQYF.